This T cell receptor (beta chain) appears in the sequencing data of a study of cytomegalovirus exposure and HLA in healthy donors. The study, taken as a whole, reports: Analyses of presence/absence relied on an assumption of roughly uniform sequencing depth across donors. Sequencing had likely introduced a cluster of highly shared sequence variants as an artifact.

PCR amplification relied on 60 Vbeta primers (plus 13 Jbeta primers). Generated by immunoSEQ multiplex PCR, the TCRdb table keeps only in-frame clones and is missing some. Counted here are hundreds of thousands of clones, just under 80% occurring once; the ten biggest clones make up 0.45% to 0.5%. This CDR3 is built from 15 residues. Germline-derived CDR1 and CDR2 are LNHNV and YYDKDF (reference sequence). After removal of 2 bases from V and 5 bases from J, the junction contained 7 bases not matched to a gene. Comment on this clone: Its antigen is unknown.

The clonotype was recovered from a boy under 18 in good health and CMV-seronegative. J is TRBJ2-5 and V is TRBV15; TRBD2 matches at 8 bases. Sequencing input: PBMCs. The CDR3 here is CATSRWRTSWETQYF. The CDR3 DNA is TGTGCCACCAGCAGATGGAGGACTAGCTGGGAGACCCAGTACTTC.